These 26 T cell receptor beta chains came from one sample sequenced in a study of blood T cell repertoires in COVID-19 (dated by TCRdb to 2018 to 2021). The method behind the library was the immunoSEQ multiplex PCR assay. TCRdb provides this immuneACCESS table in a form limited to in-frame rearrangements. Some clones are lacking; in checked studies, under half of them reflect an unresolved V gene, and why the rest are absent is not known. Counted in this sample were a few hundred thousand clones; roughly 90% of them appeared once. The leading ten clones occupy about 12% of the sample. Sequencing used peripheral blood. The receptor source for this set is a woman in her sixties or seventies with acute or convalescent COVID-19.

J is TRBJ2-3 and V is TRBV11-2, with TRBD2 matching 13 bases. V lost 4 bases to trimming and J lost 10 bases; unmatched junction nucleotides: 11. Germline V gene data show CDR1 as SGHAT and CDR2 as FQNNGV. The CDR3 is 16 amino acids. The CDR3 DNA sequence: TGTGCCAGCAGCTCGGGACTAGCGGGGCTAAACAGGGCGCAGTATTTT. Its translation is CASSSGLAGLNRAQYF. Full variable domain (remainder filled in from reference TRBV11-2 and TRBJ2-3): EAGVAQSPRYKIIEKRQSVAFWCNPISGHATLYWYQQILGQGPKLLIQFQNNGVVDDSQLPKDRFSAERLKGVDSTLKIQPAKLEDSAVYLCASSSGLAGLNRAQYFGPGTRLTVL.

This clone appeared a few times. V and J are TRBV15 and TRBJ2-7, with D perhaps TRBD2 (5 bases). The ends were cut back, 2 bases at V and 0 bases at J, with 11 bases in the middle. CDR3 size: 15 residues. Germline V gene data show CDR1 as LNHNV and CDR2 as YYDKDF (reference sequence). The CDR3 nucleotides are TGTGCCACCAGCAGAAATAAAGAGGGCTCCTACGAGCAGTACTTC. Translated, it gives CATSRNKEGSYEQYF. Full variable domain (outside the CDR3, taken from reference TRBV15 and TRBJ2-7): DAMVIQNPRYQVTQFGKPVTLSCSQTLNHNVMYWYQQKSSQAPKLLFHYYDKDFNNEADTPDNFQSRRPNTSFCFLDIRSPGLGDTAMYLCATSRNKEGSYEQYFGPGTRLTVT.

The chain combines TRBV6-5 with TRBJ1-5, with D maybe TRBD1 (5 bases). Germline assignment: CDR1 MNHEY and CDR2 SVGAGI. The CDR3 has 13 amino acids. Trimming shortened V by 6 bases and J by 7 bases, and 13 bases separated the two germline ends. The CDR3 DNA is TGTGCCAGCAGCCTCAACAGGTGGCAGCCCCAGCATTTT. Amino acid sequence: CASSLNRWQPQHF.

The gene calls are TRBV29-1 and TRBJ1-1; D gene unclear. Deletions cut 7 bases from V and 11 bases from J, with 14 bases between. From germline, CDR1 is SQVTM and CDR2 ANQGSEA. This CDR3 comprises 10 residues. This CDR3 reads CSASESGAFF. CDR3 nucleotide sequence: TGCAGCGCCTCTGAGTCCGGGGCTTTCTTT.

The chain links TRBV30 to TRBJ1-5; the match to TRBD1 covers 9 bases. Germline CDR1 reads GTSNPN; CDR2 reads SVGIG (reference sequence). With 0 bases clipped from V and 7 bases from J, the junction kept 10 bases outside the gene matches. The CDR3 runs to 16 residues. The CDR3 protein is CAWSVRGTGTRQPQHF. As DNA, the CDR3 is TGTGCCTGGAGTGTACGAGGGACAGGGACGCGGCAGCCCCAGCATTTT.

This chain connects TRBV11-2 to TRBJ1-2; no definite D call. Per the germline V gene, CDR1 is SGHAT and CDR2 is FQNNGV. The CDR3 covers 12 residues. V was clipped by 4 bases and J by 7 bases, with 10 bases between them. DNA for the CDR3: TGTGCCAGCAGCTCCCTGTCCGGTGGCTACACCTTC. Its protein product is CASSSLSGGYTF.

The gene calls are TRBV6-5 and TRBJ2-3; 9 positions match TRBD1. The CDR3 extends over 15 amino acids. J lost 1 base, V lost 6 bases, and 5 bases had no gene match. CDR1 and CDR2 from the germline V gene are MNHEY and SVGAGI. CDR3 region: CASRTGTGRTDTQYF. CDR3 in DNA: TGTGCCAGCAGGACCGGGACAGGGCGCACAGATACGCAGTATTTT.

V and J are TRBV18 and TRBJ2-7, with TRBD2 as a possible D gene (5 bases). This CDR3 is built from 13 residues. Germline V gives CDR1 KGHSH, CDR2 LQKENI. Trimming cost V 3 bases and J 6 bases, with 12 bases left between them. The CDR3 is CASSPELGSEQYF. The CDR3 DNA is TGTGCCAGCTCACCGGAACTAGGGAGCGAGCAGTACTTC.

The chain has TRBV27 and TRBJ2-1; 7 bases line up with TRBD1. This CDR3 region has 16 residues. The V gene's germline CDR1 is MNHEY and CDR2 SMNVEV (reference sequence). V gave up 6 bases and J gave up 3 bases; unmatched junction bases: 11. This CDR3 reads CASSQTDRSFYNEQFF. CDR3 coding DNA: TGTGCCAGCAGCCAGACGGACAGGAGCTTCTACAATGAGCAGTTCTTC.

V usage is TRBV19 and J usage is TRBJ2-5; the match to TRBD2 covers 12 bases. Trimming cost V 3 bases and J 5 bases; bases outside gene matches: 13. The CDR3 sequence is 18 residues long. CDR1 is LNHDA and CDR2 is SQIVND in the germline V gene (reference sequence). The CDR3 loop reads CASSMRVGETSGGETQYF. The CDR3 nucleotides are TGTGCCAGTAGTATGAGGGTCGGGGAGACTAGCGGGGGCGAGACCCAGTACTTC. Complete variable domain (other parts from reference TRBV19 and TRBJ2-5): DGGITQSPKYLFRKEGQNVTLSCEQNLNHDAMYWYRQDPGQGLRLIYYSQIVNDFQKGDIAEGYSVSREKKESFPLTVTSAQKNPTAFYLCASSMRVGETSGGETQYFGPGTRLLVL.

The chain joins TRBV28 to TRBJ1-6; D unresolved. CDR1 and CDR2 from the germline V gene are MDHEN and SYDVKM. The CDR3 contains 12 residues. The germline V and J ends were trimmed by 3 bases and 6 bases, with 3 bases remaining between them. For the CDR3, the DNA is TGTGCCAGCAGTTTCATTAATTCACCCCTCCACTTT. It translates to CASSFINSPLHF.

The rearrangement uses TRBV7-9 and TRBJ1-2; D is undetermined. CDR1 SEHNR and CDR2 FQNEAQ come from the germline V gene (reference sequence). V shed 1 base and J shed 2 bases, with 8 bases lying between them. The CDR3 is made up of 14 amino acids. DNA of the CDR3: TGTGCCAGCAGCTTAGGTGGCCCAAACTATGGCTACACCTTC. Its protein product is CASSLGGPNYGYTF.

This rearrangement joins TRBV5-1 to TRBJ2-5; D remains unclear. V lost 5 bases to trimming and J lost 4 bases, with 9 bases between them. The CDR3 is made up of 12 amino acids. Germline values: CDR1 SGHRS, CDR2 YFSETQ. In DNA form, the CDR3 reads TGCGCCAGCAGAACTCGCGGAGAGACCCAGTACTTC. It codes for CASRTRGETQYF.

The chain couples TRBV11-3 to TRBJ2-2; D is unclear. CDR3 length equals 15 residues. Germline V CDR1 and CDR2: SGHNT, YENEEA. The germline V and J ends were trimmed by 1 base and 4 bases, with 10 bases remaining between them. The chain's CDR3 is CASSLGNPGTGELFF. The CDR3 region has the DNA TGTGCCAGCAGCTTAGGGAACCCGGGCACCGGGGAGCTGTTTTTT.

The J gene is TRBJ1-1, the V gene TRBV30, with a possible D match to TRBD1 (6 bases). CDR3 length: 12 residues. The germline CDR1 and CDR2 sequences are GTSNPN and SVGIG (reference sequence). V dropped 5 bases and J dropped 0 bases, with 7 bases sitting between them. This chain's CDR3 is CAWGDMNTEAFF. The CDR3 DNA sequence: TGTGCCTGGGGGGACATGAACACTGAAGCTTTCTTT.

The genes are TRBV28 and TRBJ2-1; 7 bases map to TRBD1. Per the germline V gene, CDR1 is MDHEN and CDR2 is SYDVKM. CDR3 length equals 15 residues. V shed 5 bases, J shed 0 bases, and the junction held 4 bases outside the gene matches. The CDR3 region is CASSADRSSYNEQFF. CDR3 sequence (DNA): TGTGCCAGCAGTGCGGACAGGAGCTCCTACAATGAGCAGTTCTTC.

This rearrangement joins TRBV9 to TRBJ1-6, with TRBD1 matching over 8 bases. The CDR3 runs 16 residues. Germline V gene data show CDR1 as SGDLS and CDR2 as YYNGEE. Germline trimming cut 0 bases from V and 7 bases from J; bases unmatched to any gene: 6. CDR3 sequence: CASSVEATGGNSPLHF. The CDR3 DNA reads TGTGCCAGCAGCGTAGAGGCCACAGGGGGAAATTCACCCCTCCACTTT. The variable domain in full, with the rest retrieved from reference TRBV9 and TRBJ1-6, is DSGVTQTPKHLITATGQRVTLRCSPRSGDLSVYWYQQSLDQGLQFLIQYYNGEERAKGNILERFSAQQFPDLHSELNLSSLELGDSALYFCASSVEATGGNSPLHFGNGTRLTVT.

This clone was found a few times. The junction shows a germline mismatch at one end, possibly a read error. J is TRBJ1-5 and V is TRBV7-9; the match to TRBD1 covers 7 bases. CDR1 and CDR2 (germline): SEHNR, FQNEAQ (reference sequence). CDR3 length: 14 amino acids. The CDR3 region has the DNA TGTGCCAGCAGCGTAGCCAGGGGGGATCAGCCCCAGCATTTT. It encodes CASSVARGDQPQHF. The full variable domain, its missing parts supplied by reference TRBV7-9 and TRBJ1-5, is DTGVSQNPRHKITKRGQNVTFRCDPISEHNRLYWYRQTLGQGPEFLTYFQNEAQLEKSRLLSDRFSAERPKGSFSTLEIQRTEQGDSAMYLCASSVARGDQPQHFGDGTRLSIL.

This chain uses TRBV5-1 with TRBJ2-1; tentatively, D is TRBD2 (6 bases). The CDR3 covers 14 residues. Germline values: CDR1 SGHRS, CDR2 YFSETQ. Between the trimmed V and J ends, which lost 9 bases and 7 bases, there was a span of 20 bases. The CDR3 DNA reads as TGCGCCACCTCTCCCGAGCTAGCGAGTAATGAGCAGTTCTTC. Residues: CATSPELASNEQFF.

The gene calls are TRBV28 and TRBJ2-1; 11 nucleotides align to TRBD2. V shed 2 bases and J 9 bases; nucleotides not matched to a gene: 12. Germline V gene sequence: CDR1 MDHEN, CDR2 SYDVKM. The CDR3 is made up of 17 amino acids. The CDR3 DNA reads TGTGCCAGCAGTTTACTATCCGCTAGCGGGAGGAGGGGTGAGCAGTTCTTC. Translated: CASSLLSASGRRGEQFF.

CDR3 in DNA: TGTGCCAGCAGTACCGGGAAGCAAAAAGAGCAGTTCTTC. Protein sequence: CASSTGKQKEQFF. V usage is TRBV6-6 and J usage is TRBJ2-1; maybe TRBD2 (5 bases). This CDR3 contains 13 residues. Between the trimmed V and J ends, which lost 5 bases and 10 bases, there was a span of 15 bases. Per germline, CDR1 MNHNY and CDR2 SVGAGI (reference sequence).

The chain combines TRBV6-6 with TRBJ2-2; a weak D match, TRBD2 (6 bases). This CDR3 contains 15 residues. Between the trimmed V and J ends, which lost 0 bases and 5 bases, there was a span of 10 bases. The germline V gene encodes CDR1 MNHNY and CDR2 SVGAGI (reference sequence). The CDR3 DNA reads TGTGCCAGCAGTTACTCGGGGGGTAGAACCGGGGAGCTGTTTTTT. Translation gives CASSYSGGRTGELFF.

The chain links TRBV10-3 to TRBJ1-4; possibly TRBD1 for D (5 bases). Trimming removed 0 bases at V and 4 bases at J, with 15 bases between. The CDR3 runs to 17 residues. Germline V gives CDR1 ENHRY, CDR2 SYGVKD. As DNA, the CDR3 is TGTGCCATCAGTGAGTCTCCGCGGGACCCGCATAATGAAAAACTGTTTTTT. Translating gives CAISESPRDPHNEKLFF.

This clone was counted only a few times. The chain joins TRBV10-3 to TRBJ2-3, with no clear D. The V and J ends lost 3 bases and 6 bases respectively, with 13 bases between them. Germline values: CDR1 ENHRY, CDR2 SYGVKD. There are 14 residues in the CDR3. CDR3 in amino acids: CAISDMAVPDTQYF. CDR3 sequence (DNA): TGTGCCATCAGTGACATGGCGGTCCCGGATACGCAGTATTTT.

The chain employs TRBV7-3 and TRBJ2-2, with D perhaps matching TRBD2 (5 bases). The germline V gene encodes CDR1 SGHTA and CDR2 FQGTGA. The CDR3 contains 13 residues. The V and J ends lost 3 bases and 7 bases respectively, with 9 bases between them. The CDR3 DNA sequence: TGTGCCAGCAGCTTTGGTGCGGGCGGGGAGCTGTTTTTT. The encoded protein is CASSFGAGGELFF.

With respect to this clone: At one end the junction does not follow the germline gene, possibly because of a read error. This rearrangement joins TRBV7-7 to TRBJ2-5, with TRBD2 matching 8 bases. This CDR3 is built from 19 residues. Germline V gives CDR1 SSHAT, CDR2 FNYEAQ (reference sequence). CDR3 loop: CASSLVWAGSGSIQETQYF. CDR3 coding DNA: TGTGCTAGCAGCTTAGTGTGGGCCGGGAGCGGGAGTATCCAAGAGACCCAGTACTTC.